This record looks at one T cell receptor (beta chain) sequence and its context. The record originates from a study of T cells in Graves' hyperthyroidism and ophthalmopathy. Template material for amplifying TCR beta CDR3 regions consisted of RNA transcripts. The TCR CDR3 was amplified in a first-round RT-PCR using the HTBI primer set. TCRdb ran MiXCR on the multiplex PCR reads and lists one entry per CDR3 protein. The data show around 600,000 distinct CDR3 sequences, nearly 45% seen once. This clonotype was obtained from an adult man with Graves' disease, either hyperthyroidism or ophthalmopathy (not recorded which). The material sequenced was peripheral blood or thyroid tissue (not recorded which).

The CDR3 DNA follows: TGCAGTGCTAGAGAATACGAGGTAATCTACGAGCAGTACTTC. It is translated as CSAREYEVIYEQYF. V gene TRBV20-1 combines with J gene TRBJ2-7; no firm D call. CDR3 length: 14 residues. V dropped 0 bases and J dropped 3 bases, with 12 bases sitting between them. Germline V gene lookup returns CDR1 DFQATT and CDR2 SNEGSKA (reference sequence).